This T cell receptor beta chain originates from a study of blood T cell repertoires in COVID-19. Seattle patient enrollment occurred during active infection, with longitudinal follow-up thereafter. Repertoires were generated with immunoSEQ multiplex PCR, while TCRdb's copy carries only in-frame clones and drops some. The sample includes about 170,000 clones, 85% to 90% of them seen just once. CDR3 length: 15 amino acids. V was clipped by 8 bases and J by 2 bases; unmatched bases: 11. The germline CDR1 and CDR2 sequences are MGHDK and SYGVNS. This clonotype was sampled from an older woman with COVID-19, enrolled during active disease. V is TRBV25-1 and J is TRBJ1-2; TRBD1 matches 7 bases. The sample taken for sequencing was peripheral blood. The CDR3 DNA sequence: TGTGCCAGCTTGTACAGGACAGGTAAGAACTATGGCTACACCTTC. Translated: CASLYRTGKNYGYTF.